The clone carrying this T cell receptor beta chain occurred many times. The sample originates from a study of regulatory T cells in long-lasting Graves disease. Study summary: Persistent cases were those of Graves' disease that involved over 5 years of antithyroid drugs with positive TSH receptor antibodies.

The CDR3 contains 18 residues. With 5 bases clipped from V and 4 bases from J, the junction kept 17 bases outside the gene matches. Germline lookup yields CDR1 MDHEN and CDR2 SYDVKM. Time point described: persistent/refractory GD, antithyroid drugs over 5 years with positive TRAb. After RNA was extracted from PBMCs, the TCR library was made from it. Patients were enrolled at an endocrinology department in Xi'an, China. Staff took about 10 milliliters of peripheral blood and put it into EDTA tubes. Construction of the TCR beta libraries employed iRepertoire HTBI primers in conjunction with Arm-PCR of CDR3 regions. Each CDR3 protein gets one entry after TCRdb re-called the multiplex PCR reads with MiXCR. The data hold approximately 470,000 distinct CDR3 sequences, with less than 25% observed a single time.

This TCR was sampled from a female donor with Graves disease. The rearrangement uses TRBV28 and TRBJ1-2; 9 bases map to TRBD1. The starting material was peripheral blood mononuclear cells (PBMCs), obtained when the disease was refractory, from a patient treated with antithyroid drugs. The CDR3 region has the DNA TGTGCCAGCAGTAGCCTTCTGTCCGGGACAGGGTTCGGCTATGGCTACACCTTC. It encodes CASSSLLSGTGFGYGYTF.